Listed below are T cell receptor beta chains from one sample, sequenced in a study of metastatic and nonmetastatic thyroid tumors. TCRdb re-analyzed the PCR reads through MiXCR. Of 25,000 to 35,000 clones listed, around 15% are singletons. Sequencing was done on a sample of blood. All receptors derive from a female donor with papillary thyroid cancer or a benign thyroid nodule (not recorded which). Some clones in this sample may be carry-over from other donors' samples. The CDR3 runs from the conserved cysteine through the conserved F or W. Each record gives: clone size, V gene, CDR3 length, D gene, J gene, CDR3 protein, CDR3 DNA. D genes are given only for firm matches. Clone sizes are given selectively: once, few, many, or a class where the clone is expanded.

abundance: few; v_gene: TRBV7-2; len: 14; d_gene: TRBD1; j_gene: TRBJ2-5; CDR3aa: CASSLGQGQETQYF; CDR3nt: TGTGCCAGCAGCTTAGGACAGGGACAAGAGACCCAGTACTTC
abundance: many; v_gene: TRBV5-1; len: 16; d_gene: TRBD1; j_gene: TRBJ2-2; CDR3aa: CASSLTGGTNTGELFF; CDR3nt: TGCGCCAGCAGCTTGACAGGGGGTACGAACACCGGGGAGCTGTTTTTT
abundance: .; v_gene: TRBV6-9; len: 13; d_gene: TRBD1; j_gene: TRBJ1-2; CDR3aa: CASSYQGQGVATF; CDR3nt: TGTGCCAGCAGTTACCAAGGACAGGGGGTCGCCACCTTC
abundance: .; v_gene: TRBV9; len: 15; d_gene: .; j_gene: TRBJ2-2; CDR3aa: CASSVEGQITGELFF; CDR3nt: TGTGCCAGTAGCGTAGAAGGGCAAATAACCGGGGAGCTGTTTTTT
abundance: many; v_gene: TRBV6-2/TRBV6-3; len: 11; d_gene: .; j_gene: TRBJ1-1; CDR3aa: CASKEGSEAFF; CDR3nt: TGTGCCAGCAAGGAGGGGTCTGAAGCTTTCTTT
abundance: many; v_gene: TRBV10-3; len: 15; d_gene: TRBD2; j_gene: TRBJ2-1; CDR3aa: CAISMTSGGWYEQFF; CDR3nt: TGTGCCATCAGTATGACTAGCGGGGGGTGGTATGAGCAGTTCTTC
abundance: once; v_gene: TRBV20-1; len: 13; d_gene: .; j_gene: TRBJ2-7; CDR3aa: CSATFLEGGEQYF; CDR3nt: TGCAGTGCGACCTTTTTAGAGGGGGGCGAGCAGTACTTC
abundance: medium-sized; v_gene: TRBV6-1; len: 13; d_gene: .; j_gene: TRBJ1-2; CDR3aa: CASRTTGYYGYTF; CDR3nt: TGTGCCAGCAGGACAACAGGGTACTATGGCTACACCTTC
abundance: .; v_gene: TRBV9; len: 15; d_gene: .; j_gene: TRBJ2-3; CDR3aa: CASSVRDTYTDTQYF; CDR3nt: TGTGCCAGCAGCGTCCGGGACACCTACACAGATACGCAGTATTTT
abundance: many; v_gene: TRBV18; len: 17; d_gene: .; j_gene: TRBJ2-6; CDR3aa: CASSPLHNSSGANVLTF; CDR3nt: TGTGCCAGCTCACCATTACACAACAGCTCTGGGGCCAACGTCCTGACTTTC
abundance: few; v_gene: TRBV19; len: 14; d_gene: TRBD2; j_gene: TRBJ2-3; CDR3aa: CASNTVLAADTQYF; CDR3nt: TGTGCCAGTAATACGGTACTAGCGGCAGATACGCAGTATTTT
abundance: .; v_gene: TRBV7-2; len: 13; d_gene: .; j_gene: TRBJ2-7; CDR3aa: CASSLAEGYEQYF; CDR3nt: TGTGCCAGCAGCTTAGCCGAGGGCTACGAGCAGTACTTC
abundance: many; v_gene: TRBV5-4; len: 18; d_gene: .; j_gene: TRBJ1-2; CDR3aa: CASSLEPRKNAINYGYTF; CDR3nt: TGTGCCAGCAGCTTGGAGCCTCGAAAAAACGCGATTAACTATGGCTACACCTTC
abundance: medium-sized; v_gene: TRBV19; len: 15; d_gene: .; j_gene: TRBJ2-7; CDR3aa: CASSPGQGSRWEQYF; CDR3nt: TGTGCCAGTAGTCCTGGGCAGGGCTCAAGGTGGGAGCAGTACTTC
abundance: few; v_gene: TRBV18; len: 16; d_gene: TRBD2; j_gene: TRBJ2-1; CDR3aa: CASSPGTSGEANEQFF; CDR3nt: TGTGCCAGCTCACCGGGGACTAGCGGGGAAGCAAATGAGCAGTTCTTC
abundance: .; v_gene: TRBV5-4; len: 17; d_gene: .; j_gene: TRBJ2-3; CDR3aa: CASSFSFSSDSTDTQYF; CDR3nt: TGTGCCAGCAGCTTTTCTTTCTCTAGCGATAGCACAGATACGCAGTATTTT
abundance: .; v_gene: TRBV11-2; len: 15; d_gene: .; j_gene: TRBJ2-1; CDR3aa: CASSLFRGLGNEQFF; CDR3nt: TGTGCCAGCAGCTTATTTCGGGGGCTGGGGAATGAGCAGTTCTTC
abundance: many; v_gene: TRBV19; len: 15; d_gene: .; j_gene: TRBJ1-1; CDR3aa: CASSIRQRGWTEAFF; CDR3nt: TGTGCCAGTAGTATAAGACAGCGAGGTTGGACTGAAGCTTTCTTT
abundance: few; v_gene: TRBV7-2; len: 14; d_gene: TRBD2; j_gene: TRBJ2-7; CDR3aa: CVSSSLAGDPEQYF; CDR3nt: TGTGTCAGCAGCTCACTAGCGGGAGACCCAGAGCAGTACTTC